This T cell receptor (beta chain) is drawn from a study of metastatic and nonmetastatic thyroid tumors. Study summary: Repertoire data that came from the blood and tumor or nodule tissue of malignant and benign thyroid patients were compared. Study results and caveats: Relative to benign nodules, malignant thyroid tumors were reportedly characterized by significantly elevated TCR beta diversity in blood and tumor.

From germline, CDR1 is SGDLS and CDR2 YYNGEE. The ends were cut back, 4 bases at V and 7 bases at J, with 15 bases in the middle. The CDR3 covers 14 residues. Thyroid surgery was performed in patients who had received no treatment beforehand. This clone was recorded many times. Its antigen is not known. Authors' methods: A distant-metastasis classifier for papillary thyroid cancer was built using CDR3 differences across clinicopathological groups. TCRdb reanalyzed the PCR reads with MiXCR. The V and J calls and clone size are TCRdb's, not the authors'. The table includes about 35,000 clones, approximately 32% detected once.

Sequencing was done on a sample of blood. This receptor was obtained from a female donor with papillary thyroid cancer or a benign thyroid nodule (not recorded which). Some clones in this sample may be carry-over from other donors' samples. The V call is TRBV9, the J call TRBJ1-5; D is unclear. The CDR3 DNA follows: TGTGCCAGCAGCTCATTCCCTGGGAGACAGCCCCAGCATTTT. This codes for CASSSFPGRQPQHF.